Below are 13 T cell receptor beta chains sequenced from a single sample in a study of vaccination effects on CD4 cells after COVID-19. TCRdb's table, derived via immunoSEQ multiplex PCR, lists solely in-frame clones and lacks some. Here the sample spans around 46,000 clones, around 80% being singletons. For these receptors, no antigen is known. Before sequencing took place, the ViraFEST assay used viral peptide pools to expand antigen-specific CD4+ T cells. The culture ran for roughly ten days, and then CD4+ T cells were isolated. Two-dose BNT162b2 or mRNA-1273 vaccination was given to participants. Sequences were derived from CD4+ T cells from PBMCs cultured with HCoV-OC43 spike peptides, sampled after COVID-19 vaccination. Subset of the sample: HCoV-OC43 spike overlapping peptide pool stimulation. The receptors derive from a human donor who received a COVID-19 vaccine.

A few counts support this clone. J is TRBJ2-1 and V is TRBV30; either TRBD1 or TRBD2 may supply D (5 bases each). Germline V lookup: CDR1 GTSNPN, CDR2 SVGIG (reference sequence). V gave up 7 bases and J gave up 8 bases, with 27 bases separating them. This CDR3 is 16 amino acids long. The CDR3 DNA is TGTGCCTTCCCTGCCAGGACTGGACAATTCGGGTATGAGCAGTTCTTC. Translation gives CAFPARTGQFGYEQFF.

The gene calls are TRBV11-2 and TRBJ2-1, with 9 bases lining up with TRBD2. Trimming cost V 4 bases and J 0 bases; bases outside gene matches: 4. Germline V gene lookup returns CDR1 SGHAT and CDR2 FQNNGV. The CDR3 is 16 amino acids. This chain's CDR3 is CASSSLSGSSYNEQFF. The DNA of the CDR3 is TGTGCCAGCAGCTCTCTTAGCGGGAGCTCCTACAATGAGCAGTTCTTC.

The gene calls are TRBV6-5 and TRBJ2-7; perhaps TRBD2 as D (5 bases). The CDR3 spans 14 residues. With 2 bases removed from V and 2 bases from J, the gap between germline ends came to 10 bases. The germline CDR1 and CDR2 sequences are MNHEY and SVGAGI. The CDR3 sequence: CASSYIGITYEQYF. CDR3 DNA sequence: TGTGCCAGCAGTTACATCGGGATCACCTACGAGCAGTACTTC.

This clone was found many times. This chain joins TRBV30 and TRBJ1-5, with D possibly matching TRBD1 (5 bases). Trimming removed 5 bases from V and 4 bases from J, with 15 bases in between. The CDR3 totals 14 residues. CDR1 and CDR2 (germline): GTSNPN, SVGIG (reference sequence). The CDR3 here is CAWGSGTDNQPQHF. Here the CDR3 DNA reads TGTGCCTGGGGCTCCGGGACGGATAATCAGCCCCAGCATTTT.

This clone was detected once. The V gene is TRBV4-1, the J gene TRBJ2-5; maybe TRBD2 (7 bases). CDR1 is MGHRA and CDR2 is YSYEKL in the germline V gene. The CDR3 loop spans 16 amino acids. Trimming stripped 1 base from V and 5 bases from J, with 17 bases between. CDR3 in amino acids: CASSQGVGGARETQYF. The CDR3 region has the DNA TGCGCCAGCAGCCAAGGGGTGGGGGGGGCCCGGGAGACCCAGTACTTC.

The rearrangement uses TRBV5-1 and TRBJ1-6; TRBD1 agrees at 12 bases. The CDR3 is 17 amino acids. The V segment lost 4 bases and the J segment 7 bases; nucleotides outside the gene matches: 9. CDR1 and CDR2 from the germline V gene are SGHRS and YFSETQ. The DNA for the CDR3 is TGCGCCAGCAGCACCGGGACAGGGGGCGATAAAAATTCACCCCTCCACTTT. Its protein is CASSTGTGGDKNSPLHF.

The V and J genes are TRBV6-5 and TRBJ1-1; no firm D call. Germline V CDR1 and CDR2: MNHEY, SVGAGI. The V gene lost 0 bases and the J gene lost 4 bases, with 12 bases spanning the gap. This CDR3 comprises 15 residues. CDR3 coding DNA: TGTGCCAGCAGTTACTCGAGAGGATCCTCCACTGAAGCTTTCTTT. Translating gives CASSYSRGSSTEAFF.

This clone has just a few counts. The chain is built from TRBV19 and TRBJ2-2; 7 bases align to TRBD2. CDR3 length: 15 amino acids. Germline assignment: CDR1 LNHDA and CDR2 SQIVND (reference sequence). The J segment lost 7 bases and the V segment lost 5 bases, leaving 10 bases of the junction unmatched. Here the CDR3 DNA reads TGTGCCAGTAGTTCTGCGGGAGACCCAGGCGGGGAGCTGTTTTTT. It yields the protein CASSSAGDPGGELFF.

The chain carries TRBV6-1 and TRBJ1-1, with 9 bases lining up with TRBD1. The germline V gene has CDR1 MNHNS and CDR2 SASEGT. This CDR3 has 12 amino acids. V was clipped by 3 bases and J by 8 bases; unmatched bases: 1. The DNA of the CDR3 is TGTGCCAGCAGTGAGGGACAGGGAGAAGCTTTCTTT. Protein sequence: CASSEGQGEAFF.

The CDR3 DNA reads as TGTGCCAGCAGCGTAGGAATCGCGTGGGGCTCTGGAAACACCATATATTTT. The encoded protein is CASSVGIAWGSGNTIYF. The rearrangement joins TRBV9 to TRBJ1-3; no definite D call. CDR1 SGDLS and CDR2 YYNGEE come from the germline V gene. V dropped 0 bases and J dropped 0 bases, with 13 bases sitting between them. This CDR3 has 17 amino acids.

This clone came up once. V and J are TRBV9 and TRBJ2-1, with unresolved D. The V gene's germline CDR1 is SGDLS and CDR2 YYNGEE. CDR3 size: 14 residues. Trimming removed 4 bases at V and 6 bases at J, with 14 bases between. CDR3 bases: TGTGCCAGCAGCCCGAGTGGTATAGTCAATGAGCAGTTCTTC. Encoded protein: CASSPSGIVNEQFF.

This clone was seen once. This sequence joins TRBV18 and TRBJ2-5; D assignment may be TRBD1 or TRBD2 (5 bases each). Looked up from germline, CDR1 is KGHSH and CDR2 is LQKENI. The CDR3 extends over 14 amino acids. V gave up 3 bases and J gave up 5 bases, with 13 bases separating them. The CDR3 DNA reads as TGTGCCAGCTCACCGGGACCGGGGCCGGAGACCCAGTACTTC. It encodes CASSPGPGPETQYF.

The chain employs TRBV13 and TRBJ2-7, with 7 bases aligning to TRBD2. V was clipped by 5 bases and J by 3 bases; unmatched bases: 25. Germline V gene data show CDR1 as PRHDT and CDR2 as FYEKMQ (reference sequence). The CDR3 spans 20 residues. Written as DNA, the CDR3 is TGTGCCAGCAGCCTAAAGGGGAGTCGGGTGAGGTGGGAGGGCCACTACGAGCAGTACTTC. It encodes CASSLKGSRVRWEGHYEQYF. Combining the CDR3 with reference TRBV13 and TRBJ2-7 gives the whole variable domain AAGVIQSPRHLIKEKRETATLKCYPIPRHDTVYWYQQGPGQDPQFLISFYEKMQSDKGSIPDRFSAQQFSDYHSELNMSSLELGDSALYFCASSLKGSRVRWEGHYEQYFGPGTRLTVT.